One and the same sample provided the 27 T cell receptor beta chains below, sequenced in a study of blood T cell repertoires in COVID-19. Sequenced by immunoSEQ multiplex PCR; TCRdb stores in-frame clones only, minus some. The sample lists roughly 83,000 clones; roughly 83% were seen once. Sequenced: peripheral blood. The source is a man in his fifties or sixties with active COVID-19.

DNA for the CDR3: TGCGCCAGCAGCAGCGCCCAGGGGCCTCAGGCTGAAGCTTTCTTT. Translating gives CASSSAQGPQAEAFF. The chain carries TRBV5-1 and TRBJ1-1, with D possibly TRBD1 on 6 matching bases. V was trimmed by 4 bases and J by 6 bases, leaving 19 bases between them. The CDR3 contains 15 residues. The germline gives CDR1 SGHRS, CDR2 YFSETQ.

The genes are TRBV6-2 or TRBV6-3 and TRBJ2-5; possible D gene TRBD2, 5 bases. The V end was cut by 4 bases, the J end by 5 bases, with 14 bases between. Germline values: CDR1 MNHEY, CDR2 SVGEGT. The CDR3 loop spans 14 amino acids. The chain's CDR3 is CASSSSKDLETQYF. The CDR3 DNA sequence: TGTGCCAGCAGTTCTTCCAAGGACTTGGAGACCCAGTACTTC.

The chain recombines TRBV7-9 with TRBJ2-3; perhaps TRBD2 as D (5 bases). The CDR3 has 13 residues. Trimming cost V 2 bases and J 7 bases, with 10 bases left between them. The germline gives CDR1 SEHNR, CDR2 FQNEAQ (reference sequence). Here the CDR3 DNA reads TGTGCCAGCAGCTTATCGGAGGTCAATACGCAGTATTTT. As protein: CASSLSEVNTQYF.

This chain joins TRBV19 and TRBJ2-1; 7 bases map to TRBD2. Per the germline V gene, CDR1 is LNHDA and CDR2 is SQIVND (reference sequence). V lost 5 bases and J lost 6; bases outside the gene matches: 7. The CDR3 extends over 14 amino acids. CDR3 sequence (DNA): TGTGCCAGTAGTGGGGCATGGGGGGGCAATGAGCAGTTCTTC. It codes for CASSGAWGGNEQFF. Combining the CDR3 with reference TRBV19 and TRBJ2-1 gives the whole variable domain DGGITQSPKYLFRKEGQNVTLSCEQNLNHDAMYWYRQDPGQGLRLIYYSQIVNDFQKGDIAEGYSVSREKKESFPLTVTSAQKNPTAFYLCASSGAWGGNEQFFGPGTRLTVL.

The chain combines TRBV6-5 with TRBJ2-3; D might be TRBD1 (6 bases). This CDR3 region has 14 residues. Germline CDR1 is MNHEY and CDR2 is SVGAGI. The CDR3 region has the DNA TGTGCTACGGAAGGAGACAGGTACACAGATACGCAGTATTTT. Translation: CATEGDRYTDTQYF.

The gene calls are TRBV30 and TRBJ1-2; the match to TRBD1 covers 9 bases. The CDR3 has 14 residues. Germline loops: CDR1 GTSNPN, CDR2 SVGIG (reference sequence). V trimming: 0 bases; J trimming: 7 bases; junction bases outside the gene matches: 6. CDR3 in DNA: TGTGCCTGGAGTGTACGGGACAGGGATAGTGGCTACACCTTC. Translation gives CAWSVRDRDSGYTF.

The J gene is TRBJ2-7, the V gene TRBV19, with 10 bases lining up with TRBD2. The ends lost 2 bases at V and 3 bases at J; junction bases unmatched: 10. This CDR3 contains 17 residues. Germline assignment: CDR1 LNHDA and CDR2 SQIVND (reference sequence). The CDR3: CASSIRLAGVDHYEQYF. CDR3 coding DNA: TGTGCCAGTAGTATACGGCTAGCGGGAGTCGATCACTACGAGCAGTACTTC.

This clone was found many times. The gene calls are TRBV6-5 and TRBJ1-3, with D maybe TRBD1 (5 bases). V shed 7 bases and J shed 5 bases, with 18 bases lying between them. Germline CDR1 reads MNHEY; CDR2 reads SVGAGI. This CDR3 contains 15 residues. The CDR3 bases are TGTGCCAGCAAGGGGCTTCTGGGAATGAGAAACACCATATATTTT. It yields the protein CASKGLLGMRNTIYF.

This chain joins TRBV27 and TRBJ2-1, with TRBD2 identical over 11 bases. CDR3 length: 15 residues. CDR1 and CDR2 (germline): MNHEY, SMNVEV (reference sequence). The J segment lost 4 bases and the V segment lost 5 bases, leaving 4 bases of the junction unmatched. CDR3 coding DNA: TGTGCCAGCAGTCCCGGGACTAGCGGATACAATGAGCAGTTCTTC. Translated, it gives CASSPGTSGYNEQFF.

The chain employs TRBV7-3 and TRBJ2-3; TRBD2 might be the D (5 bases). CDR1 is SGHTA and CDR2 is FQGTGA in the germline V gene. This CDR3 has 15 amino acids. V lost 0 bases and J lost 6, with 13 bases in between. CDR3 loop: CASSLTVALQDTQYF. The CDR3 DNA is TGTGCCAGCAGCTTAACTGTAGCGCTCCAGGATACGCAGTATTTT.

The chain joins TRBV4-1 to TRBJ2-2; 7 nucleotides agree with TRBD2. Germline V gene data show CDR1 as MGHRA and CDR2 as YSYEKL. The V and J ends lost 0 bases and 1 base, in that order; junction bases with no gene match: 8. There are 18 residues in the CDR3. The CDR3 loop reads CASSQDPPLAVNTGELFF. The CDR3 bases are TGCGCCAGCAGCCAAGACCCGCCTCTAGCGGTGAACACCGGGGAGCTGTTTTTT.

The V and J genes are TRBV6-6 and TRBJ1-6; D possibly corresponds to TRBD1 (6 bases). The V gene's germline CDR1 is MNHNY and CDR2 SVGAGI (reference sequence). This CDR3 is 14 amino acids long. The ends were cut back, 0 bases at V and 10 bases at J, with 10 bases in the middle. The CDR3 region has the DNA TGTGCCAGCAGTTACTCGAATAGGGGGTCACCCCTCCACTTT. It is translated as CASSYSNRGSPLHF.

V is TRBV7-9 and J is TRBJ2-1; 13 bases are shared with TRBD2. V trimming: 5 bases; J trimming: 0 bases; junction bases outside the gene matches: 7. Germline CDR1 reads SEHNR; CDR2 reads FQNEAQ (reference sequence). The CDR3 sequence is 18 residues long. The CDR3 loop is CASSPGTSGAPSYNEQFF. Here the CDR3 DNA reads TGTGCCAGCAGCCCGGGGACTAGCGGGGCCCCCTCCTACAATGAGCAGTTCTTC.

The rearrangement joins TRBV14 to TRBJ2-2; a possible D gene is TRBD2 (6 bases). Germline CDR1 is SGHDN and CDR2 is FVKESK. This CDR3 comprises 17 residues. The V end was cut by 0 bases, the J end by 0 bases, with 11 bases between. The CDR3 DNA reads TGTGCCAGCAGCCAAGATTTACGGGGGTCGAACACCGGGGAGCTGTTTTTT. This gives the protein CASSQDLRGSNTGELFF.

J is TRBJ2-1 and V is TRBV6-2 or TRBV6-3; unclear D gene. CDR1 MNHEY and CDR2 SVGEGT come from the germline V gene. V lost 6 bases and J lost 5, with 8 bases in between. This CDR3 has 12 amino acids. CDR3 DNA sequence: TGTGCCAGCAGCTCCACGGACAATGAGCAGTTCTTC. Residues: CASSSTDNEQFF.

This chain links TRBV2 with TRBJ1-4; 8 bases align to TRBD1. Germline CDR1 and CDR2: SNHLY and FYNNEI. V shed 7 bases and J 7 bases; nucleotides not matched to a gene: 8. The CDR3 has 14 residues. The CDR3 reads CASNVRGLGEKLFF. CDR3 nucleotide sequence: TGTGCCAGCAATGTCAGGGGGCTAGGTGAAAAACTGTTTTTT.

The CDR3, as DNA: TGTGCCAGCAGCCTACAGGGGTGGGAAAATGAGCAGTTCTTC. It is translated as CASSLQGWENEQFF. The chain combines TRBV3-1 (or the pseudogene TRBV3-2) with TRBJ2-1; the match to TRBD1 covers 7 bases. The junction had 7 bases not matched to a gene; V was cut back by 4 bases and J by 7 bases. Germline CDR1 is LGHDT and CDR2 is YNNKEL (reference sequence). The CDR3 covers 14 residues.

The chain recombines TRBV4-3 with TRBJ1-4; 10 bases fit TRBD1. Germline loops: CDR1 LGHNA, CDR2 YSLEER. V was clipped by 2 bases and J by 8 bases; unmatched bases: 11. The CDR3 is made up of 17 amino acids. The CDR3 DNA reads as TGCGCCAGCAGCCAAAGCCCCCGACAGGGGGCCGGGGAAAAACTGTTTTTT. Its translation is CASSQSPRQGAGEKLFF.

This clone came up once. The V and J genes are TRBV28 and TRBJ1-5; D remains unclear. This CDR3 is 15 amino acids long. CDR1 and CDR2 from the germline V gene are MDHEN and SYDVKM. V dropped 5 bases and J dropped 7 bases, with 18 bases sitting between them. CDR3 loop: CASSSVVFGVQPQHF. In DNA, the CDR3 is TGTGCCAGCAGTAGTGTGGTCTTCGGGGTGCAGCCCCAGCATTTT.

CDR3 DNA: TGTGCCAGCAGTTTACTGGGACTAGCGTTGGGGTGGGATACGCAGTATTTT. Residues: CASSLLGLALGWDTQYF. The V and J genes are TRBV28 and TRBJ2-3, with 10 nucleotides matching TRBD2. V shed 2 bases and J 6 bases; nucleotides not matched to a gene: 11. Germline CDR1 and CDR2: MDHEN and SYDVKM. This CDR3 contains 17 residues. Full variable domain (rest looked up from reference TRBV28 and TRBJ2-3): DVKVTQSSRYLVKRTGEKVFLECVQDMDHENMFWYRQDPGLGLRLIYFSYDVKMKEKGDIPEGYSVSREKKERFSLILESASTNQTSMYLCASSLLGLALGWDTQYFGPGTRLTVL.

The CDR3 here is CSATSGTSTDTQYF. In nucleotides, the CDR3 is TGCAGCGCCACCTCCGGGACTAGCACAGATACGCAGTATTTT. V is TRBV29-1 and J is TRBJ2-3, with D maybe TRBD2 (6 bases). V shed 7 bases and J shed 0 bases, with 14 bases lying between them. The CDR3 is made up of 14 amino acids. Germline CDR1 and CDR2: SQVTM and ANQGSEA.

This clone has at least ten counts. This specimen includes other DNA sequences encoding the same CDR3. The V gene is TRBV6-2 or TRBV6-3, the J gene TRBJ1-6; D remains unclear. This CDR3 is built from 12 residues. The V end was cut by 6 bases, the J end by 8 bases, with 8 bases between. The germline V gene encodes CDR1 MNHEY and CDR2 SVGEGT. DNA of the CDR3: TGTGCCAGCAGCCTCGGGGATTCACCCCTCCACTTT. Amino acid sequence: CASSLGDSPLHF.

V gene TRBV6-2 or TRBV6-3 combines with J gene TRBJ2-5, with 8 bases lining up with TRBD2. CDR1 is MNHEY and CDR2 is SVGEGT in the germline V gene. The CDR3 has 14 residues. The J segment lost 0 bases and the V segment lost 6 bases, leaving 3 bases of the junction unmatched. The CDR3 nucleotides are TGTGCCAGCAGCCGTAGCGGGGACCAAGAGACCCAGTACTTC. Protein product: CASSRSGDQETQYF.

The chain carries TRBV5-4 and TRBJ2-5, with a possible D match to TRBD1 (6 bases). Trimming took off 3 bases at V and 2 bases at J, with 11 bases between the two ends. The CDR3 has 14 amino acids. Germline V CDR1 and CDR2: SGHNT, YYREEE (reference sequence). CDR3 protein: CASSSRTAQETQYF. In nucleotides, the CDR3 is TGTGCCAGCAGCTCACGGACAGCTCAAGAGACCCAGTACTTC.

The chain joins TRBV24-1 to TRBJ2-1; D may be TRBD2 (5 bases). V was clipped by 5 bases and J by 5 bases, with 15 bases between them. Germline CDR1 reads KGHDR; CDR2 reads SFDVKD. The CDR3 is 15 residues long. For the CDR3, the DNA is TGTGCCACCAGTGTAACGGGATTTGGGAACAATGAGCAGTTCTTC. Translating it yields CATSVTGFGNNEQFF.

This clone was detected a few times. The chain is built from TRBV25-1 and TRBJ2-7; TRBD2 is a possible D gene (6 bases). The V end lost 3 bases, the J end lost 6 bases, and 18 bases lay between the germline ends. The CDR3 runs to 15 residues. Germline values: CDR1 MGHDK, CDR2 SYGVNS. The CDR3 DNA sequence: TGTGCCAGCAGTGAGAGAGCGGGTGGGGTCGGCGAGCAGTACTTC. Encoded protein: CASSERAGGVGEQYF.

In its sample, this clone was seen a few times. This chain links TRBV7-9 with TRBJ1-1, with 9 bases aligning to TRBD1. Per germline, CDR1 SEHNR and CDR2 FQNEAQ (reference sequence). The CDR3 covers 17 residues. J was trimmed by 4 bases and V by 4 bases; bases with no gene match: 13. DNA for the CDR3: TGTGCCAGCAGCTACCGGACAGGGGCGGGTGTAGGCACTGAAGCTTTCTTT. Its translation: CASSYRTGAGVGTEAFF.